The present T cell receptor (beta chain) was sequenced within a study of cytomegalovirus exposure and HLA in healthy donors. This PCR relied on a set of 60 Vbeta primers and 13 Jbeta primers. The method was immunoSEQ multiplex PCR; TCRdb's version includes in-frame clones alone and lacks a portion of them. The repertoire table contains about 130,000 clones. Looked up from germline, CDR1 is MNHEY and CDR2 is SMNVEV (reference sequence). The CDR3 spans 16 residues. V gave up 5 bases and J gave up 3 bases, with 17 bases separating them. V is TRBV27 and J is TRBJ2-1; no reliable D call. The sequence was obtained from a woman aged 40 to 49 in good health and CMV-seropositive. The sequenced material came from PBMCs. The CDR3: CASSALGPRLYNEQFF. The CDR3 DNA reads as TGTGCCAGCAGTGCTCTAGGCCCTCGCCTCTACAATGAGCAGTTCTTC.